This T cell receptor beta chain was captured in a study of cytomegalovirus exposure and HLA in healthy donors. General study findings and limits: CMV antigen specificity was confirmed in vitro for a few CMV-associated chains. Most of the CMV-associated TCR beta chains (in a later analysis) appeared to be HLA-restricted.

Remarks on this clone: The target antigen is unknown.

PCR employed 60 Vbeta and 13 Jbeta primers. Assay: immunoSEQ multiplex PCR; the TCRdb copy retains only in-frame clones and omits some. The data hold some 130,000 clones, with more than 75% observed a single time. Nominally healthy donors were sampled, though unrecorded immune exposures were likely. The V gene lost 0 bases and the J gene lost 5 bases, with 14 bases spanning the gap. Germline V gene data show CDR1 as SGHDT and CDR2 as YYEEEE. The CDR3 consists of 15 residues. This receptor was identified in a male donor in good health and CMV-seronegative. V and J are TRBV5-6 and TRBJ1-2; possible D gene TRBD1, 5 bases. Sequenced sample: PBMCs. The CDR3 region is CASSLGQPGLYGYTF. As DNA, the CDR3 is TGTGCCAGCAGCTTGGGACAGCCCGGGCTTTATGGCTACACCTTC.